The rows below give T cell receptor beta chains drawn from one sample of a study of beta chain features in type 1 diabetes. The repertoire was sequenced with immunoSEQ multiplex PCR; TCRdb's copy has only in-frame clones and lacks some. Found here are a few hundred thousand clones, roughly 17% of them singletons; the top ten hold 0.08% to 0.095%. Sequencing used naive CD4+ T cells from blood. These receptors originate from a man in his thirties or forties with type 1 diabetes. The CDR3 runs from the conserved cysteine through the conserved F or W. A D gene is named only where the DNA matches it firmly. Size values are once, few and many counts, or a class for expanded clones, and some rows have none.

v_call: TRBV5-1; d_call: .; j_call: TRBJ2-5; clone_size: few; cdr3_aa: CASSSGQQETQYF; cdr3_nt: TGCGCCAGCAGCTCAGGACAGCAGGAGACCCAGTACTTC
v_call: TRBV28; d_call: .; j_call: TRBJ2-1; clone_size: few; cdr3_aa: CASSLYRDNEQFF; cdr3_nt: TGTGCCAGCAGTTTATACAGGGACAATGAGCAGTTCTTC
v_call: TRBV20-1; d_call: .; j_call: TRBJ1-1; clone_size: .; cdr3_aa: CSASRYTEAFF; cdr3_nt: TGCAGTGCTTCCCGGTACACTGAAGCTTTCTTT
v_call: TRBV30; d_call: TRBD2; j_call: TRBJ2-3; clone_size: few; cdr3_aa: CAWSRPGGRTDTQYF; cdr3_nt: TGTGCCTGGAGTCGGCCGGGAGGGCGCACAGATACGCAGTATTTT
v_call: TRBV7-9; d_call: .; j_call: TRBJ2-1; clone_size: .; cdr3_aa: CASSPSLGLVPDEQFF; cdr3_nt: TGTGCCAGCAGCCCCTCGCTGGGTTTGGTTCCGGATGAGCAGTTCTTC
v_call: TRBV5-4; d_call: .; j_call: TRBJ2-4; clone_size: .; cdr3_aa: CASSWPGALAKNIQYF; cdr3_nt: TGTGCCAGCAGTTGGCCAGGGGCCTTAGCCAAAAACATTCAGTACTTC
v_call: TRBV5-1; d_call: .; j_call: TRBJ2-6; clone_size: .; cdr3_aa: CASSLAAGPGANVLTF; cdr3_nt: TGCGCCAGCAGCTTGGCCGCAGGGCCTGGGGCCAACGTCCTGACTTTC
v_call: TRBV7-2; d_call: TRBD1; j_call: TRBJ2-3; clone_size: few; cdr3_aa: CASSLAGTGRTDTQYF; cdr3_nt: TGTGCCAGCAGCTTAGCTGGGACAGGGAGAACTGATACGCAGTATTTT
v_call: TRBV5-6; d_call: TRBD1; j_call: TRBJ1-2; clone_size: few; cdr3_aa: CASSGTGLGYTF; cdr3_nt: TGTGCCAGCAGCGGGACAGGGCTTGGCTACACCTTC
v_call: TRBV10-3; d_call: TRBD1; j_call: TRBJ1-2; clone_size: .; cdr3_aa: CAARQGSVYGYTF; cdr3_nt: TGTGCCGCCCGACAGGGTTCGGTCTACGGCTACACCTTC
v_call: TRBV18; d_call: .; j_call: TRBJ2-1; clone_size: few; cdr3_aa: CASSPGLGDEQFF; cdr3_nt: TGTGCCAGCTCACCTGGTCTGGGAGATGAGCAGTTCTTC
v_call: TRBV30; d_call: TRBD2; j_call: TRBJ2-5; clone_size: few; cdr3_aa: CAWATSGSETQYF; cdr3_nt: TGTGCCTGGGCGACTAGCGGGAGTGAGACCCAGTACTTC
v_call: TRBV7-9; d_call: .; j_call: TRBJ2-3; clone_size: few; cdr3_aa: CASSLAGQRDTQYF; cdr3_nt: TGTGCCAGCAGCTTAGCGGGGCAGAGGGATACGCAGTATTTT
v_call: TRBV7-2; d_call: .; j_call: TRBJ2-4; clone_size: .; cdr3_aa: CASSFGTTSAKNIQYF; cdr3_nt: TGTGCCAGCAGCTTTGGGACAACCTCCGCCAAAAACATTCAGTACTTC
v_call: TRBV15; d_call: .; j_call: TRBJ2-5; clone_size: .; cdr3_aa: CATSRDKETQYF; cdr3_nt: TGTGCCACCAGCAGAGATAAAGAGACCCAGTACTTC
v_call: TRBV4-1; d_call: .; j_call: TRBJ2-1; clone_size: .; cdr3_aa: CASSQGRAVGRNNEQFF; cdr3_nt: TGCGCCAGCAGCCAAGGACGGGCGGTTGGAAGAAACAATGAGCAGTTCTTC
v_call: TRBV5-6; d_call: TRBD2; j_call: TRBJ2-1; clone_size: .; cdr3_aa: CASSLKLAGRSYNEQFF; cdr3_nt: TGTGCCAGCAGCTTAAAACTAGCGGGAAGATCCTACAATGAGCAGTTCTTC
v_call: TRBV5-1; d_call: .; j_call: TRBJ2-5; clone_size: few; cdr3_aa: CASSLAQETQYF; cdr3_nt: TGCGCCAGCAGCTTGGCCCAAGAGACCCAGTACTTC
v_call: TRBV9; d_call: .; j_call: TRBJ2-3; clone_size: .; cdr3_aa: CASSVSLTDTQYF; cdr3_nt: TGTGCCAGCAGCGTATCTCTGACAGATACGCAGTATTTT
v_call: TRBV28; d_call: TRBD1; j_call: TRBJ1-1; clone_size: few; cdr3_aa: CASKGTGDTEAFF; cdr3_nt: TGTGCCAGCAAAGGGACAGGTGATACCGAAGCTTTCTTT
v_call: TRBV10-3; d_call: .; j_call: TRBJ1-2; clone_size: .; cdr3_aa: CAISRENRERGYTF; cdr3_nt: TGTGCCATCTCGAGAGAGAACAGGGAGCGTGGCTACACCTTC
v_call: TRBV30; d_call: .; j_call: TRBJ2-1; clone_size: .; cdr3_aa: CAWRGVGPPEQFF; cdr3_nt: TGTGCCTGGAGGGGGGTCGGCCCGCCTGAGCAGTTCTTC
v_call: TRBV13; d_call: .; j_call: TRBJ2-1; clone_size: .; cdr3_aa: CASRMTGAGNEQFF; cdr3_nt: TGTGCCAGCCGCATGACGGGAGCAGGTAATGAGCAGTTCTTC
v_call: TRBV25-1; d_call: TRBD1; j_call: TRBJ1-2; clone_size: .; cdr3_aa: CASSRRQGGGYTF; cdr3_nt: TGTGCCAGCTCCCGAAGACAGGGTGGAGGCTACACCTTC
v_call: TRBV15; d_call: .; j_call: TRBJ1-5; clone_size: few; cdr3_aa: CATSRWEEPQHF; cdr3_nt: TGTGCCACCAGCAGGTGGGAGGAACCCCAGCATTTT
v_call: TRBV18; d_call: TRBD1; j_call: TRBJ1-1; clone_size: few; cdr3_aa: CASSPGTGGFAEAFF; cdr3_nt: TGTGCCAGCTCACCGGGGACAGGGGGTTTTGCTGAAGCTTTCTTT
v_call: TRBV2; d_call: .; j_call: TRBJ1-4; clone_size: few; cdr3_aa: CARGKATNEKLFF; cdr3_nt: TGTGCCAGAGGAAAGGCAACTAATGAAAAACTGTTTTTT
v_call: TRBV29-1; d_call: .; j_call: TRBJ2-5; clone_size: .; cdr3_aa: CSVARTQETQYF; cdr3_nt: TGCAGCGTTGCCAGGACCCAAGAGACCCAGTACTTC
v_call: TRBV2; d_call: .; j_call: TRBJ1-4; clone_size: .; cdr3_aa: CASERNVGPRNEKLFF; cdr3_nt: TGTGCCAGCGAAAGGAACGTGGGACCCAGAAATGAAAAACTGTTTTTT
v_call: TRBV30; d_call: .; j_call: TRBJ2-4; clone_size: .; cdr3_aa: CAWTPFGKGIGDIQYF; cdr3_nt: TGTGCCTGGACCCCTTTCGGGAAGGGGATTGGAGACATTCAGTACTTC
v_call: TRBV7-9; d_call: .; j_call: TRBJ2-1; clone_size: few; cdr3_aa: CASSLLGQIDRYNEQFF; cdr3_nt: TGTGCCAGCAGCCTACTAGGCCAAATAGACAGATACAATGAGCAGTTCTTC
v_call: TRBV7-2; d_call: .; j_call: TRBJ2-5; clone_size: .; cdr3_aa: CASSLTGLRETQYF; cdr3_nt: TGTGCCAGCAGCTTAACAGGGCTGCGGGAGACCCAGTACTTC
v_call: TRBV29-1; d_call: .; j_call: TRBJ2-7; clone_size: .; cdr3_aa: CSVRQTTYEQYF; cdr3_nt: TGCAGCGTTAGACAGACCACCTACGAGCAGTACTTC
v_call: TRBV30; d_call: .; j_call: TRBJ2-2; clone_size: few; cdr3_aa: CAWSLDLLWGGELFF; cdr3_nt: TGTGCCTGGAGTCTGGACCTACTTTGGGGTGGGGAGCTGTTTTTT
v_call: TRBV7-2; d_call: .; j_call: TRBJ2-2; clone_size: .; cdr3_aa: CASSLVRGTGELFF; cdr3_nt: TGTGCCAGCAGCTTAGTCAGGGGCACCGGGGAGCTGTTTTTT
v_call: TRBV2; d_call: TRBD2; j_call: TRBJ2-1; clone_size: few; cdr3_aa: CASSEEGGGEQFF; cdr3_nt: TGTGCCAGCAGTGAAGAGGGCGGGGGTGAGCAGTTCTTC
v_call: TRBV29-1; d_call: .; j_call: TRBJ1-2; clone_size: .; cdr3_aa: CSADVSYGYTF; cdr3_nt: TGCAGCGCGGACGTCAGCTATGGCTACACCTTC
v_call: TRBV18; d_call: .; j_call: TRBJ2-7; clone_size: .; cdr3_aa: CASSSTRDEQYF; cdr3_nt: TGTGCCAGCTCTTCGACTCGGGACGAGCAGTACTTC
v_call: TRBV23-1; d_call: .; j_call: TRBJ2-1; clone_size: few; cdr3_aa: CASSQKDMQFF; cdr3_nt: TGCGCCAGCAGTCAGAAGGATATGCAGTTCTTC
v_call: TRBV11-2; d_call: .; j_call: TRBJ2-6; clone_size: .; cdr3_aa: CASSSGANVLTF; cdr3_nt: TGTGCCAGCAGCTCTGGGGCCAACGTCCTGACTTTC
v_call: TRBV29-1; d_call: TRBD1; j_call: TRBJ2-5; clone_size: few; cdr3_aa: CSVYRGAETQYF; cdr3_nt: TGCAGCGTTTACAGGGGGGCAGAGACCCAGTACTTC
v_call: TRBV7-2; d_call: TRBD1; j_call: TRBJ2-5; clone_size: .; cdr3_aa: CASNQGVGLTQYF; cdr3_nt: TGTGCCAGCAACCAGGGGGTTGGACTTACCCAGTACTTC
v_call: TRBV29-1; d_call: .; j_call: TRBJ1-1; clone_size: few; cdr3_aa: CSVVKMAGEGSEAFF; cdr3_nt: TGCAGCGTAGTAAAAATGGCAGGGGAAGGGTCTGAAGCTTTCTTT
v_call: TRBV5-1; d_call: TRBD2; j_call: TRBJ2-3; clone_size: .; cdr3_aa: CASSAGRGSSDTQYF; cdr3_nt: TGCGCCAGCAGTGCGGGGAGGGGTTCGTCAGATACGCAGTATTTT
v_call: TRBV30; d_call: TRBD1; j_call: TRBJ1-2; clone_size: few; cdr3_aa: CAWPSGQGNYGYTF; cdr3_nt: TGTGCCTGGCCTTCGGGACAGGGTAACTATGGCTACACCTTC
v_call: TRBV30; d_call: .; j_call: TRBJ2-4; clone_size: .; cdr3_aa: CAWRDSWKNIQYF; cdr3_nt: TGTGCCTGGAGGGATTCGTGGAAAAACATTCAGTACTTC
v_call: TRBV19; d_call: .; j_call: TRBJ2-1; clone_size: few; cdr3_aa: CASRTTGNEQFF; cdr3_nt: TGTGCCAGTAGGACAACGGGCAATGAGCAGTTCTTC
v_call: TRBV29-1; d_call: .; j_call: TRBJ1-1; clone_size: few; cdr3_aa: CSVILAGLSAEAFF; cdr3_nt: TGCAGCGTTATCCTTGCAGGACTAAGCGCTGAAGCTTTCTTT
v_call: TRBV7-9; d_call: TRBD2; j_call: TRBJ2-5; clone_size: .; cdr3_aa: CASSPGLAGVEETQYF; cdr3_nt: TGTGCCAGCAGCCCGGGACTAGCGGGAGTGGAAGAGACCCAGTACTTC
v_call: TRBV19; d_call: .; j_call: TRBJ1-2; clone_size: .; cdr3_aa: CASSGPTEGSYGYTF; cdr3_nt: TGTGCCAGTAGTGGGCCCACGGAGGGATCCTATGGCTACACCTTC
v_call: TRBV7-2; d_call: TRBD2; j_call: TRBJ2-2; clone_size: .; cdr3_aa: CAAGLAGGTGELFF; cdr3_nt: TGTGCCGCTGGGCTAGCGGGAGGTACCGGGGAGCTGTTTTTT